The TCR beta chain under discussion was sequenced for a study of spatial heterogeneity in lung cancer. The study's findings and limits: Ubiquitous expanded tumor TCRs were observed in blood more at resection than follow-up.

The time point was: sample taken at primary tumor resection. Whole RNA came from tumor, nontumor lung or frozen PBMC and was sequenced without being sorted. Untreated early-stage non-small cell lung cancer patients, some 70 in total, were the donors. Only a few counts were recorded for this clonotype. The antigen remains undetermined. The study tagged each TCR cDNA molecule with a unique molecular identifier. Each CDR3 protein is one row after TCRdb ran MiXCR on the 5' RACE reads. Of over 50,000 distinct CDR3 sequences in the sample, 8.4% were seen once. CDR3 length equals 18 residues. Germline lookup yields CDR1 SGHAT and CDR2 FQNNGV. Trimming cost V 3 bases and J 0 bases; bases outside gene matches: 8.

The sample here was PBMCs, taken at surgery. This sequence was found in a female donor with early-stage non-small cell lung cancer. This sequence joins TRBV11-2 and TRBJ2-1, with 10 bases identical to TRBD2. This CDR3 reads CASSFKTSGPSSYNEQFF. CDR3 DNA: TGTGCCAGCAGCTTTAAGACTAGCGGGCCAAGCTCCTACAATGAGCAGTTCTTC.